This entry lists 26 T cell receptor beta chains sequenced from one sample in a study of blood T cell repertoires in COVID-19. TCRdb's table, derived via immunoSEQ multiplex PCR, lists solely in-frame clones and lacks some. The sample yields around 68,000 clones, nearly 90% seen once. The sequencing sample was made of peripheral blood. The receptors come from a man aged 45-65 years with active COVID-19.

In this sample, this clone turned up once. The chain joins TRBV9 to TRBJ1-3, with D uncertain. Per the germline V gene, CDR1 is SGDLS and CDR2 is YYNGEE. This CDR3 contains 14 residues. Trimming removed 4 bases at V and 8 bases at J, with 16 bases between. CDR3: CASSPGPMRDTIYF. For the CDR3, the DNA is TGTGCCAGCAGCCCCGGACCTATGAGGGACACCATATATTTT. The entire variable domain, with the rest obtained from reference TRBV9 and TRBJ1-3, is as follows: DSGVTQTPKHLITATGQRVTLRCSPRSGDLSVYWYQQSLDQGLQFLIQYYNGEERAKGNILERFSAQQFPDLHSELNLSSLELGDSALYFCASSPGPMRDTIYFGEGSWLTVV.

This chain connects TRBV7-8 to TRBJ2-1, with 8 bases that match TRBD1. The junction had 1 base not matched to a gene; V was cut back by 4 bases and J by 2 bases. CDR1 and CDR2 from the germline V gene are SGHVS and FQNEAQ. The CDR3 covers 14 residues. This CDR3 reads CASSWTGTYNEQFF. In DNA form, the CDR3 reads TGTGCCAGCAGCTGGACAGGGACCTACAATGAGCAGTTCTTC.

The CDR3: CACTGVNTEAFF. The CDR3 DNA sequence: TGTGCCTGTACAGGAGTCAACACTGAAGCTTTCTTT. The chain is built from TRBV30 and TRBJ1-1, with D possibly TRBD1 on 5 matching bases. The germline V and J ends were trimmed by 6 bases and 2 bases, with 10 bases remaining between them. Looked up from germline, CDR1 is GTSNPN and CDR2 is SVGIG (reference sequence). The CDR3 covers 12 residues.

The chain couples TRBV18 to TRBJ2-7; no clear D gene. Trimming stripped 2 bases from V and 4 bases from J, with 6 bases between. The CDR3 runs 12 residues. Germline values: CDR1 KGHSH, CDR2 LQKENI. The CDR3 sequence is CASSPGRYEQYF. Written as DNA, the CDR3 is TGTGCCAGCTCACCAGGTAGATACGAGCAGTACTTC.

Here the CDR3 reads CASSSRVVNQPQHF. DNA of the CDR3: TGTGCCAGCAGCTCCCGGGTTGTCAATCAGCCCCAGCATTTT. The gene calls are TRBV7-9 and TRBJ1-5, with D unclear. Looked up from germline, CDR1 is SEHNR and CDR2 is FQNEAQ (reference sequence). Trimming removed 4 bases from V and 3 bases from J, with 10 bases in between. CDR3 length: 14 residues.

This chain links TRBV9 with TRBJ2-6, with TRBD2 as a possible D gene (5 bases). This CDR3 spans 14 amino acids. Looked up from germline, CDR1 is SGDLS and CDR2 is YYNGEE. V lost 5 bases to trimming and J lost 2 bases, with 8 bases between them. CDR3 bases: TGTGCCAGCAGGCCCGGGACTGGGGCCAACGTCCTGACTTTC. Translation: CASRPGTGANVLTF.

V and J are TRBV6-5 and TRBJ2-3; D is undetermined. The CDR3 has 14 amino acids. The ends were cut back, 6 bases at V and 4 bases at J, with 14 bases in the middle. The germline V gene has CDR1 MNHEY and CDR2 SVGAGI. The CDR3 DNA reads TGTGCCAGCAGGACGGAGACTCGACCAGATACGCAGTATTTT. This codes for CASRTETRPDTQYF.

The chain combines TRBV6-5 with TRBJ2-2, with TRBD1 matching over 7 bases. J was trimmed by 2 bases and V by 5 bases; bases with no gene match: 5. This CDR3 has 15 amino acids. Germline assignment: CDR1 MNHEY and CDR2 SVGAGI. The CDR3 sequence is CASSPGTENTGELFF. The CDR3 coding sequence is TGTGCCAGCAGTCCCGGGACAGAAAACACCGGGGAGCTGTTTTTT.

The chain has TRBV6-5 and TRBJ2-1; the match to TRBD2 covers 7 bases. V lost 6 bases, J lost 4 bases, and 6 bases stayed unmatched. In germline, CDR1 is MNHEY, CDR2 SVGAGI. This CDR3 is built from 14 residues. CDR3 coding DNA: TGTGCCAGCAGCCGGGACTACCAGTACAATGAGCAGTTCTTC. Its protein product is CASSRDYQYNEQFF.

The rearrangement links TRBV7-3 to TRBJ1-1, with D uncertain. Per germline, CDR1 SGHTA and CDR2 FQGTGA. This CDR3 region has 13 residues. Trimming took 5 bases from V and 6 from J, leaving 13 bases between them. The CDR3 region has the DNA TGTGCCAGCAGCCCTGGCACGTTGGCTGAAGCTTTCTTT. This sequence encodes CASSPGTLAEAFF.

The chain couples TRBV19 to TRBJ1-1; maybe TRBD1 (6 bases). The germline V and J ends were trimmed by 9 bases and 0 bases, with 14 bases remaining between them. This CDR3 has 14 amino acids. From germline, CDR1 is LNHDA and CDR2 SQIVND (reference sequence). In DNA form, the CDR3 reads TGTGCCAGCCTACCAGGGACATTGAACACTGAAGCTTTCTTT. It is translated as CASLPGTLNTEAFF. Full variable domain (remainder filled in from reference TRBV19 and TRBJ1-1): DGGITQSPKYLFRKEGQNVTLSCEQNLNHDAMYWYRQDPGQGLRLIYYSQIVNDFQKGDIAEGYSVSREKKESFPLTVTSAQKNPTAFYLCASLPGTLNTEAFFGQGTRLTVV.

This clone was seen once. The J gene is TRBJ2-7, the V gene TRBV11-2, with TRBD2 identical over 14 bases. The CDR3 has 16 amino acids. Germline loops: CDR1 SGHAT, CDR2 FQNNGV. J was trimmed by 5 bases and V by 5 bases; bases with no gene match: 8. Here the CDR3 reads CASSTRLAGGVNEQYF. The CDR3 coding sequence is TGTGCCAGCAGCACCCGACTAGCGGGGGGGGTCAACGAGCAGTACTTC.

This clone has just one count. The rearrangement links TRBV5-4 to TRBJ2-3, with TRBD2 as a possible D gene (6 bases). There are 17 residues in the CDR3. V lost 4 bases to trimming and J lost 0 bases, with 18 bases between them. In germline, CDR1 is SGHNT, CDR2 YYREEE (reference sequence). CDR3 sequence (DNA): TGTGCCAGCAGCCTCGGGGTGGGGAGGACCAGCACAGATACGCAGTATTTT. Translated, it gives CASSLGVGRTSTDTQYF.

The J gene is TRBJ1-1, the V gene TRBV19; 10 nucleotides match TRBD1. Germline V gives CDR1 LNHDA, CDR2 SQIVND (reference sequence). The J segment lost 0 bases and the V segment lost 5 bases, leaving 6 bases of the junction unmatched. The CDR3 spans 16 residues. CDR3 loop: CASSPLGQGMNTEAFF. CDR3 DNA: TGTGCCAGTAGTCCGCTGGGACAGGGGATGAACACTGAAGCTTTCTTT. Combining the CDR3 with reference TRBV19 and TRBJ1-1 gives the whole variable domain DGGITQSPKYLFRKEGQNVTLSCEQNLNHDAMYWYRQDPGQGLRLIYYSQIVNDFQKGDIAEGYSVSREKKESFPLTVTSAQKNPTAFYLCASSPLGQGMNTEAFFGQGTRLTVV.

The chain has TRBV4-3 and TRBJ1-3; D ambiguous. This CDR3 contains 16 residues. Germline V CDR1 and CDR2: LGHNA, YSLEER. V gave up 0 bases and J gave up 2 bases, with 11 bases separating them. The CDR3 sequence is CASSQDWAGPGNTIYF. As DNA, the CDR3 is TGCGCCAGCAGCCAAGATTGGGCGGGCCCTGGAAACACCATATATTTT.

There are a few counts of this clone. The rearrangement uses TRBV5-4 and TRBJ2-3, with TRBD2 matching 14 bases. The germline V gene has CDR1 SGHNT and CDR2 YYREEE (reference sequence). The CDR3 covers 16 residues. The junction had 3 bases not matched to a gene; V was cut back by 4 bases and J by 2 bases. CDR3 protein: CASSGGLAGVTDTQYF. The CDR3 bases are TGTGCCAGCAGCGGGGGACTAGCGGGGGTCACAGATACGCAGTATTTT.

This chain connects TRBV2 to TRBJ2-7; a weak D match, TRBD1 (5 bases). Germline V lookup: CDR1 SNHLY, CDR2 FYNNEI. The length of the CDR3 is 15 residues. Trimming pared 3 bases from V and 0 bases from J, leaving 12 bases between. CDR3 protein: CASSDNGQSSYEQYF. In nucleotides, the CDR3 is TGTGCCAGCAGTGATAACGGACAAAGCTCCTACGAGCAGTACTTC.

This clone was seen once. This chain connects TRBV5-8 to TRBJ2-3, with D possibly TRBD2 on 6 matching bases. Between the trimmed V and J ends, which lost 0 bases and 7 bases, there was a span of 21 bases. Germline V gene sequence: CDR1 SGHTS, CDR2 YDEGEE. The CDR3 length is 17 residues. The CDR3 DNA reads TGTGCCAGCAGCTTGGACGCCGGGACTTATACAAGGTATACGCAGTATTTT. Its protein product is CASSLDAGTYTRYTQYF.

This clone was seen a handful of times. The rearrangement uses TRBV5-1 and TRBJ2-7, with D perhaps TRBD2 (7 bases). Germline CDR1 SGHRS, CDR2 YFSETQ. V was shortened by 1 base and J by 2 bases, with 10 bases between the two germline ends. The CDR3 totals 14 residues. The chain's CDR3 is CASSLTGTTYEQYF. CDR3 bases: TGCGCCAGCAGCTTGACAGGGACTACCTACGAGCAGTACTTC.

The CDR3 DNA is TGCGCCAGCAGCCAGAGACAGGGGTCTGGAAACACCATATATTTT. Translation: CASSQRQGSGNTIYF. The V gene is TRBV4-1, the J gene TRBJ1-3; TRBD1 agrees at 8 bases. The CDR3 contains 15 residues. Germline V lookup: CDR1 MGHRA, CDR2 YSYEKL. V was clipped by 3 bases and J by 1 base; unmatched bases: 2.

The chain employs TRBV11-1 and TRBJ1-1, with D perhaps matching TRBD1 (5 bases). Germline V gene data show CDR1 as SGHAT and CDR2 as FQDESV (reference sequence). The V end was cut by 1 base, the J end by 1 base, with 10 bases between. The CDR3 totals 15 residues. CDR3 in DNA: TGTGCCAGCAGCTTAGGACAGTCTCGGAACACTGAAGCTTTCTTT. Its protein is CASSLGQSRNTEAFF.

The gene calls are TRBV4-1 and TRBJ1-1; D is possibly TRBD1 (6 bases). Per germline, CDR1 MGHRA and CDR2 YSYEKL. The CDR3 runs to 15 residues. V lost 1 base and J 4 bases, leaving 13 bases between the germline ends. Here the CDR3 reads CASSQGHGQLTEAFF. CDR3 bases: TGCGCCAGCAGCCAAGGGCATGGACAGCTCACTGAAGCTTTCTTT.

The chain's CDR3 is CSVGDGGSNTGELFF. Written as DNA, the CDR3 is TGCAGCGTTGGCGATGGGGGGTCGAACACCGGGGAGCTGTTTTTT. The rearrangement uses TRBV29-1 and TRBJ2-2; a weak D match, TRBD2 (6 bases). This CDR3 comprises 15 residues. Germline values: CDR1 SQVTM, CDR2 ANQGSEA. V lost 4 bases, J lost 0 bases, and 12 bases lay in between.

The CDR3 nucleotides are TGTGCCAGCAGCCCGTCCCACACTGAAGCTTTCTTT. Protein product: CASSPSHTEAFF. This sequence joins TRBV7-8 and TRBJ1-1; no clear D. The V gene's germline CDR1 is SGHVS and CDR2 FQNEAQ. Trimming pared 5 bases from V and 3 bases from J, leaving 7 bases between. The CDR3 is 12 amino acids.

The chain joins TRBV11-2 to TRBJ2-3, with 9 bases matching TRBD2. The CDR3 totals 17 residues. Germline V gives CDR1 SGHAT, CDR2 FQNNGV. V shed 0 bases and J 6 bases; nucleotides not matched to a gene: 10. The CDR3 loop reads CASSLEPGLAPWDTQYF. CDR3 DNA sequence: TGTGCCAGCAGCTTAGAACCGGGACTAGCACCTTGGGATACGCAGTATTTT. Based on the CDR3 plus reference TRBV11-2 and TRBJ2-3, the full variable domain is EAGVAQSPRYKIIEKRQSVAFWCNPISGHATLYWYQQILGQGPKLLIQFQNNGVVDDSQLPKDRFSAERLKGVDSTLKIQPAKLEDSAVYLCASSLEPGLAPWDTQYFGPGTRLTVL.

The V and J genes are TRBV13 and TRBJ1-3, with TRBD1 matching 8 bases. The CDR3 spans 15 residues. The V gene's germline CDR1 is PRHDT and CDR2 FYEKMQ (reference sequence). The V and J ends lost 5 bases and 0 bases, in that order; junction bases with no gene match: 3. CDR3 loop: CASSPGTGSGNTIYF. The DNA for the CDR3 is TGTGCCAGCAGCCCCGGGACAGGCTCTGGAAACACCATATATTTT. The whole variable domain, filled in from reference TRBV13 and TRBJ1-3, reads AAGVIQSPRHLIKEKRETATLKCYPIPRHDTVYWYQQGPGQDPQFLISFYEKMQSDKGSIPDRFSAQQFSDYHSELNMSSLELGDSALYFCASSPGTGSGNTIYFGEGSWLTVV.